This T cell receptor (beta chain) was found in a study of CD8 T cells in Susac syndrome. RNA in amounts of about 0.5 to 1 ug was reverse transcribed with random hexamers. The authors amplified TCR beta CDR3 across 54 Vbeta and 13 Jbeta using immunoSEQ multiplex PCR. TCRdb fed the immunoSEQ multiplex PCR reads into MiXCR, producing one record per CDR3 protein. The sample contains about 300,000 distinct CDR3 sequences, around 90% of which appear only once. The sequencing input was CD4+ T cells from PBMCs. The sequence came from a human donor with multiple sclerosis.

As DNA, the CDR3 is TGCAGCGTCCAACTGACGACAGGAAACACTGAAGCTTTCTTT. As protein: CSVQLTTGNTEAFF. The chain links TRBV29-1 to TRBJ1-1, with D perhaps TRBD1 (6 bases). Germline V gives CDR1 SQVTM, CDR2 ANQGSEA. The CDR3 contains 14 residues. Deletions cut 6 bases from V and 2 bases from J, with 16 bases between.